This T cell receptor (beta chain) was documented in a study of OX40 agonist ivuxolimab in advanced cancers. The protocol was immunoSEQ multiplex PCR, while the TCRdb copy is restricted to in-frame clones and leaves out a portion. The table has some 70,000 clones, around 90% seen once; the top ten hold roughly 1%. Trimming stripped 3 bases from V and 4 bases from J, with 6 bases between. The germline CDR1 and CDR2 sequences are SGHVS and FQNEAQ. The CDR3 runs to 12 residues. The sample consisted of CD4+ or CD8+ T cells sorted from blood, taken in a trial of the OX40 agonist ivuxolimab. J is TRBJ1-2 and V is TRBV7-8; a possible D gene is TRBD1 (5 bases). The receptor's source is an adult with an advanced solid tumor such as melanoma, head and neck, liver or kidney cancer. The CDR3, as DNA: TGTGCCAGCAGCTTTGGGACCTATGGCTACACCTTC. Translated, it gives CASSFGTYGYTF.